This T cell receptor beta chain was captured by sequencing in a study of response to subunit inactivated influenza vaccine. Overall study results and limits: Researchers suggested that each seasonal influenza vaccination recruits few new T cells.

Germline values: CDR1 LGHNA, CDR2 YNFKEQ. The trim removed 0 bases at V and 0 bases at J, leaving 7 bases unmatched. The CDR3 loop spans 18 amino acids. TCRdb fed the RT-PCR reads into MiXCR, producing one record per CDR3 protein. The table has more than 250,000 distinct CDR3 sequences, roughly a fifth seen once. This clonotype was observed a handful of times. Its antigen is currently unknown. This specimen was PBMCs from blood, taken less than 22 months after vaccination. This sequence originates from a man aged 45 to 70 who received an inactivated influenza vaccine. The rearrangement links TRBV4-2 to TRBJ2-1; 8 bases fit TRBD2. CDR3 amino acids: CASSQEVTSVSSYNEQFF. In nucleotides, the CDR3 is TGTGCCAGCAGCCAAGAAGTGACTAGCGTTAGCTCCTACAATGAGCAGTTCTTC.